These 26 T cell receptor beta chains came from one sample sequenced in a study of type 1 regulatory T cells. TCRdb reanalysed the reads using MiXCR and keeps one entry per CDR3 protein. The sample has approximately 100,000 distinct CDR3 sequences; about a third are singletons. Sequenced: CD4+ T cells, either the whole sample or a sorted fraction (not recorded which). The receptors here all came from a human donor in good health.

This clonotype was picked up a small number of times. The chain has TRBV5-1 and TRBJ2-7; no clear D. Germline CDR1 reads SGHRS; CDR2 reads YFSETQ. This CDR3 has 13 amino acids. V dropped 0 bases and J dropped 5 bases, with 9 bases sitting between them. The CDR3 coding sequence is TGCGCCAGCAGCTTGGCCGGTGCCGACGAGCAGTACTTC. Translation gives CASSLAGADEQYF. Drawing the rest from reference TRBV5-1 and TRBJ2-7, the complete variable domain is KAGVTQTPRYLIKTRGQQVTLSCSPISGHRSVSWYQQTPGQGLQFLFEYFSETQRNKGNFPGRFSGRQFSNSRSEMNVSTLELGDSALYLCASSLAGADEQYFGPGTRLTVT.

This clonotype was picked up a small number of times. The V call is TRBV3-1, the J call TRBJ1-3; D is unresolved. The CDR3 loop spans 14 amino acids. Germline CDR1 reads LGHDT; CDR2 reads YNNKEL (reference sequence). Trimming cost V 4 bases and J 0 bases, with 7 bases left between them. CDR3 protein: CASSLGYSGNTIYF. The CDR3 region has the DNA TGTGCCAGCAGCCTTGGCTACTCTGGAAACACCATATATTTT.

The sample holds many counts of this clonotype. The chain joins TRBV29-1 to TRBJ1-5, with 7 bases identical to TRBD1. Germline V CDR1 and CDR2: SQVTM, ANQGSEA. J gave up 3 bases and V 4 bases, and 3 bases lay outside the gene matches. CDR3 length equals 13 residues. The CDR3 nucleotides read TGCAGCGTTGCGACAGGGCTCAATCAGCCCCAGCATTTT. It codes for CSVATGLNQPQHF.

V and J are TRBV4-1 and TRBJ2-2; tentatively, D is TRBD2 (5 bases). In germline, CDR1 is MGHRA, CDR2 YSYEKL. The V gene lost 3 bases and the J gene lost 0 bases, with 14 bases spanning the gap. The CDR3 is 17 residues long. The DNA of the CDR3 is TGCGCCAGCAGCCACCCTAGCCGGAGTTCGAACACCGGGGAGCTGTTTTTT. This translates into CASSHPSRSSNTGELFF.

This clonotype was seen at least ten times. The chain links TRBV7-8 to TRBJ1-5; perhaps TRBD1 as D (5 bases). Germline V lookup: CDR1 SGHVS, CDR2 FQNEAQ. The CDR3 loop spans 15 amino acids. Trimming left V 5 bases short and J 7 bases short, with 18 bases between. The CDR3 here is CASSQSWTNGQPQHF. The CDR3 coding sequence is TGTGCCAGCAGCCAATCTTGGACAAATGGACAGCCCCAGCATTTT.

The rearrangement uses TRBV20-1 and TRBJ1-4; D unresolved. V was clipped by 6 bases and J by 5 bases, with 19 bases between them. Germline V gene data show CDR1 as DFQATT and CDR2 as SNEGSKA (reference sequence). CDR3 size: 15 residues. CDR3 amino acids: CSASRRATRNEKLFF. The CDR3 nucleotides read TGCAGTGCCTCTCGGCGCGCGACGAGAAATGAAAAACTGTTTTTT.

This clonotype has only a few counts. V gene TRBV7-9 combines with J gene TRBJ2-7; D unclear. V lost 1 base and J 4 bases, leaving 8 bases between the germline ends. The CDR3 sequence is 13 residues long. Per germline, CDR1 SEHNR and CDR2 FQNEAQ (reference sequence). As DNA, the CDR3 is TGTGCCAGCAGCTTAGGTGAATATTACGAGCAGTACTTC. Protein: CASSLGEYYEQYF.

The chain links TRBV5-1 to TRBJ2-7; TRBD2 matches at 8 bases. This CDR3 comprises 15 residues. Germline V gives CDR1 SGHRS, CDR2 YFSETQ. Trimming cost V 6 bases and J 5 bases; bases outside gene matches: 13. CDR3 sequence: CASTRLGETSDEQYF. The CDR3 DNA sequence: TGCGCCAGCACCCGCCTAGGTGAGACTAGCGACGAGCAGTACTTC.

This chain connects TRBV7-9 to TRBJ2-1; D ambiguous. V was pared by 8 bases and J by 8 bases, with 10 bases between. Germline V gene lookup returns CDR1 SEHNR and CDR2 FQNEAQ (reference sequence). The CDR3 totals 11 residues. The CDR3 reads CASASVDEQFF. The CDR3 DNA sequence: TGTGCCAGCGCGTCCGTTGATGAGCAGTTCTTC.

In its sample, this clonotype was seen a few times. The chain employs TRBV30 and TRBJ1-2; 7 positions match TRBD1. CDR1 and CDR2 (germline): GTSNPN, SVGIG (reference sequence). V gave up 1 base and J gave up 6 bases; unmatched junction bases: 8. The CDR3 is 14 amino acids. CDR3 protein: CAWSGQGAGDGYTF. In DNA form, the CDR3 reads TGTGCCTGGAGTGGACAGGGAGCGGGCGATGGCTACACCTTC.

CDR3: CSASDLLGANEQFF. The CDR3 DNA sequence: TGCAGTGCAAGCGACCTTTTAGGGGCCAATGAGCAGTTCTTC. V usage is TRBV20-1 and J usage is TRBJ2-1; weak D call: TRBD1 (5 bases). The V and J ends lost 6 bases and 6 bases respectively, with 18 bases between them. Germline V gene sequence: CDR1 DFQATT, CDR2 SNEGSKA (reference sequence). The CDR3 extends over 14 amino acids.

Note on this clonotype: The germline gene is not matched at one end of the junction; a read error may be the cause. The chain combines TRBV10-3 with TRBJ2-7, with TRBD1 identical over 7 bases. Germline V gene sequence: CDR1 ENHRY, CDR2 SYGVKD. The CDR3 contains 16 residues. CDR3 sequence reads: CAISESQWDRAYEQCF. The CDR3 DNA reads TGTGCCATCAGTGAGTCCCAGTGGGACAGAGCCTACGAGCAGTGCTTC.

The chain is built from TRBV5-1 and TRBJ2-7; D is unresolved. The CDR3 covers 15 residues. Trimming cost V 0 bases and J 5 bases, with 15 bases left between them. Per germline, CDR1 SGHRS and CDR2 YFSETQ. CDR3 DNA: TGCGCCAGCAGCTTGGGTTCTGGTCCAGGTGACGAGCAGTACTTC. It is translated as CASSLGSGPGDEQYF.

The chain employs TRBV7-2 and TRBJ2-2; D could derive from TRBD1 or TRBD2 (5 bases each). V was cut by 6 bases and J by 2 bases, with 25 bases left in between. Germline CDR1 SGHTA, CDR2 FQGNSA. The CDR3 is made up of 19 amino acids. The CDR3 DNA follows: TGTGCCAGCAGAGATCTTCCCCGGGACCGTCTCTTTAACACCGGGGAGCTGTTTTTT. Translation: CASRDLPRDRLFNTGELFF.

A few counts support this clonotype. The chain links TRBV25-1 to TRBJ2-3, with D possibly being TRBD1 (5 bases). V lost 4 bases to trimming and J lost 2 bases, with 13 bases between them. CDR1 MGHDK and CDR2 SYGVNS come from the germline V gene. The CDR3 runs to 15 residues. The CDR3 DNA reads as TGTGCCAGCAGTGCCCGGACAACCCTCACAGATACGCAGTATTTT. Its protein product is CASSARTTLTDTQYF. Full variable domain (missing parts from reference TRBV25-1 and TRBJ2-3): EADIYQTPRYLVIGTGKKITLECSQTMGHDKMYWYQQDPGMELHLIHYSYGVNSTEKGDLSSESTVSRIRTEHFPLTLESARPSHTSQYLCASSARTTLTDTQYFGPGTRLTVL.

This clonotype was counted a few times. The chain links TRBV5-1 to TRBJ2-2, with D possibly TRBD2 on 6 matching bases. Germline V CDR1 and CDR2: SGHRS, YFSETQ. There are 18 residues in the CDR3. V lost 0 bases to trimming and J lost 5 bases, with 20 bases between them. The CDR3 is CASSLGAGRRTRTGELFF. The CDR3 coding sequence is TGCGCCAGCAGCTTGGGCGCGGGACGGAGAACAAGGACCGGGGAGCTGTTTTTT.

The rearrangement joins TRBV20-1 to TRBJ2-7; tentatively, D is TRBD1 or TRBD2 (5 bases each). Germline loops: CDR1 DFQATT, CDR2 SNEGSKA (reference sequence). The ends were cut back, 7 bases at V and 2 bases at J, with 12 bases in the middle. The CDR3 contains 12 residues. This CDR3 is CSVAGTTYEQYF. The CDR3 DNA is TGCAGTGTCGCCGGGACCACCTACGAGCAGTACTTC.

This chain connects TRBV24-1 to TRBJ2-2; the match to TRBD2 covers 13 bases. J gave up 3 bases and V 4 bases, and 10 bases lay outside the gene matches. Germline lookup yields CDR1 KGHDR and CDR2 SFDVKD. This CDR3 has 19 residues. This CDR3 is CATSDPRTSGSGYTGELFF. The CDR3 DNA reads as TGTGCCACCAGTGACCCCCGGACTAGCGGGAGTGGGTACACCGGGGAGCTGTTTTTT.

The DNA of the CDR3 is TGCAGTGCTAGCGGGACAGGGGGCTACGAGCAGTACTTC. Translating gives CSASGTGGYEQYF. This chain uses TRBV20-1 with TRBJ2-7; 11 positions match TRBD1. This CDR3 region has 13 residues. The V gene's germline CDR1 is DFQATT and CDR2 SNEGSKA (reference sequence). The ends lost 3 bases at V and 3 bases at J; junction bases unmatched: 1.

This clonotype came up a few times. The chain joins TRBV5-4 to TRBJ2-5, with a possible D match to TRBD2 (7 bases). CDR3 length: 18 residues. Trimming cost V 2 bases and J 2 bases, with 22 bases left between them. Per germline, CDR1 SGHNT and CDR2 YYREEE (reference sequence). The CDR3 loop reads CASSFGGAAGTEQETQYF. The CDR3 bases are TGTGCCAGCAGCTTTGGGGGGGCGGCCGGGACGGAGCAAGAGACCCAGTACTTC. Drawing the rest from reference TRBV5-4 and TRBJ2-5, the complete variable domain is ETGVTQSPTHLIKTRGQQVTLRCSSQSGHNTVSWYQQALGQGPQFIFQYYREEENGRGNFPPRFSGLQFPNYSSELNVNALELDDSALYLCASSFGGAAGTEQETQYFGPGTRLLVL.

This clonotype has only a few counts. The chain recombines TRBV7-9 with TRBJ2-5; D is undetermined. V lost 6 bases, J lost 2 bases, and 10 bases lay in between. Germline V CDR1 and CDR2: SEHNR, FQNEAQ (reference sequence). The CDR3 is 13 amino acids. The CDR3 loop is CASRYYGQETQYF. CDR3 DNA sequence: TGTGCCAGCAGATACTACGGGCAAGAGACCCAGTACTTC. The complete variable domain, with remaining parts taken from reference TRBV7-9 and TRBJ2-5, reads DTGVSQNPRHKITKRGQNVTFRCDPISEHNRLYWYRQTLGQGPEFLTYFQNEAQLEKSRLLSDRFSAERPKGSFSTLEIQRTEQGDSAMYLCASRYYGQETQYFGPGTRLLVL.

This clonotype has only a few counts. The chain carries TRBV11-2 and TRBJ1-3, with 7 bases aligning to TRBD1. The CDR3 length is 18 residues. Germline CDR1 reads SGHAT; CDR2 reads FQNNGV. With 0 bases clipped from V and 0 bases from J, the junction kept 8 bases outside the gene matches. CDR3 amino acids: CASSLERGQLLSGNTIYF. The CDR3 bases are TGTGCCAGCAGCTTAGAGAGGGGACAGCTTCTCTCTGGAAACACCATATATTTT.

With regard to this clonotype: This CDR3 is missing its conserved last phenylalanine or tryptophan, likely due to a read error. CDR3 bases: TGTGCCAGCAGCTTCCTTGGGGTGGCCTACGAGCAGTACATC. This gives the protein CASSFLGVAYEQYI. The rearrangement uses TRBV7-2 and TRBJ2-7; D unclear. Germline assignment: CDR1 SGHTA and CDR2 FQGNSA. The CDR3 contains 14 residues. V was trimmed by 3 bases and J by 2 bases, leaving 11 bases between them.

A remark on this clonotype: With a much larger clone just one base away, this may be a read error. The chain carries TRBV28 and TRBJ2-7; D gene ambiguous. Germline CDR1 reads MDHEN; CDR2 reads SYDVKM. The CDR3 has 15 residues. This CDR3 reads CTSSSGSVSSYEQYF. CDR3 bases: TGTACCAGCAGTTCTGGAAGCGTGAGCTCCTACGAGCAGTACTTC.

This clonotype was detected only a few times. The chain links TRBV20-1 to TRBJ2-2; D unclear. This CDR3 has 12 amino acids. Germline loops: CDR1 DFQATT, CDR2 SNEGSKA (reference sequence). The V end was cut by 0 bases, the J end by 6 bases, with 5 bases between. As DNA, the CDR3 is TGCAGTGCTAGAGATTTCCCCGGGGAGCTGTTTTTT. Its protein product is CSARDFPGELFF.

The chain recombines TRBV25-1 with TRBJ2-5; D is unclear. The CDR3 contains 14 residues. CDR1 MGHDK and CDR2 SYGVNS come from the germline V gene. V was cut by 0 bases and J by 10 bases, with 15 bases left in between. The CDR3 nucleotides read TGTGCCAGCAGTGAATACACCCCCCTGACGGACCAGTACTTC. Its translation is CASSEYTPLTDQYF.